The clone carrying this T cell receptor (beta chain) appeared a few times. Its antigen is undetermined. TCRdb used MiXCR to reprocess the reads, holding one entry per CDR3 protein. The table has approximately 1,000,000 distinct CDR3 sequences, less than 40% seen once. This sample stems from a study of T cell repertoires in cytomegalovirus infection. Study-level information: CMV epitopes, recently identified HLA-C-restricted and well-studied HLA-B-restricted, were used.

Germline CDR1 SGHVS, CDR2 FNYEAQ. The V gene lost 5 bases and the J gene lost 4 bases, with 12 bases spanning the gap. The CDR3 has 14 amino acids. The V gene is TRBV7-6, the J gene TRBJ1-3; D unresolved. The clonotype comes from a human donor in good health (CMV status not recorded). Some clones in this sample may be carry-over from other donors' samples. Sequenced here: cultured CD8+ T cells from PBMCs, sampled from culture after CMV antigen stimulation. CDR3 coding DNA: TGTGCCAGCAGCCCACAGAGGGAGGGAAACACCATATATTTT. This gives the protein CASSPQREGNTIYF.